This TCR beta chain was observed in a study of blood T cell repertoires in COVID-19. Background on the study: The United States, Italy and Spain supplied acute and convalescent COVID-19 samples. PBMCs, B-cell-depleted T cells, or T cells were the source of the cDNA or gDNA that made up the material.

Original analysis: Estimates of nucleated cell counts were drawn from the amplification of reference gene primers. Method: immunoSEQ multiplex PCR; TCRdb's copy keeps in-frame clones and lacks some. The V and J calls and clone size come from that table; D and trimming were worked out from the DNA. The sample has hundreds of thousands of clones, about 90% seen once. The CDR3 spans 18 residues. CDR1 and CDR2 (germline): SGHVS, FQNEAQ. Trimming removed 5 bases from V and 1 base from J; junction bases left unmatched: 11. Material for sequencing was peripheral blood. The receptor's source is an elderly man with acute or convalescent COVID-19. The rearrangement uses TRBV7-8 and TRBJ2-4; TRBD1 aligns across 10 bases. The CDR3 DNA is TGTGCCAGCAGCCGAGCCGGGACAGGGGTTTGGGCCAAAAACATTCAGTACTTC. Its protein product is CASSRAGTGVWAKNIQYF.